This T cell receptor (beta chain) emerged from a study of beta chain features in type 1 diabetes. Study-wide background: Comparable age, gender and cell yields were observed in patients relative to healthy donors.

The sequenced template was cDNA made from the entire isolated RNA. Profiling relied on immunoSEQ multiplex PCR, and the TCRdb table lists in-frame clones only, not all of them. The data contain under 450,000 clones, approximately 16% of them singletons. Germline V lookup: CDR1 MGHRA, CDR2 YSYEKL. CDR3 length: 15 residues. V lost 1 base, J lost 6 bases, and 6 bases stayed unmatched. This clone was counted a few times. Its antigen is unidentified. General study results and limits: HLA effects on TCRB rearrangement stayed unresolved here.

V gene TRBV4-1 combines with J gene TRBJ2-1; TRBD2 agrees at 7 bases. This clonotype originated in a woman under 30 in good health. The specimen sequenced was naive CD4+ T cells from blood. The chain's CDR3 is CASSQGAGVFNEQFF. The CDR3 DNA follows: TGCGCCAGCAGCCAAGGGGCGGGAGTCTTCAATGAGCAGTTCTTC.